These 2 T cell receptor delta chains were all obtained from the same sample, sequenced in a study of γδ T cells in repeated Plasmodium falciparum infection. Gammadelta T cells were flow-sorted from PBMC into Vgamma9/Vdelta2+ and Vdelta2-negative populations for bulk analysis. TCRdb reanalysed the multiplex PCR reads via CATT. The repertoire holds tens of thousands of delta-chain clones, with 0.98% as singletons. Sample: gamma-delta T cells from blood. These receptors were obtained from a pool of human donors (malaria-infected and uninfected, not separated).

A remark on this clone: This DNA translates differently at residue 8 from the TCRdb protein, which is that of a much larger clone; a read error is likely, and the protein shown is the DNA's own translation. This chain links TRDV1 with TRDJ1; D unclear. The CDR3 is 22 residues long. Looked up from germline, CDR1 is TSWWSYY and CDR2 is QGS. V was cut by 4 bases and J by 0 bases, with 33 bases left in between. The CDR3 is CALGASLTTAITAQSYTDKLIF. The CDR3 DNA sequence: TGTGCTCTTGGGGCCAGCCTTACTACGGCAATCACGGCCCAGTCGTACACCGATAAACTCATCTTT.

The table lists this clone with a few counts. The protein in TCRdb stems from a much larger clone and differs at residue 4 from this DNA's translation, likely a read error; here the protein is translated from the DNA. V is TRDV1 and J is TRDJ1, with D possibly being TRDD2 (6 bases). The V gene's germline CDR1 is TSWWSYY and CDR2 QGS. This CDR3 region has 19 residues. CDR3 in DNA: TGTGCTCTTAGGGAACCCTGCCCTTCCCGCCCCTTGTACACCGATAAACTCATCTTT. Its protein product is CALREPCPSRPLYTDKLIF.